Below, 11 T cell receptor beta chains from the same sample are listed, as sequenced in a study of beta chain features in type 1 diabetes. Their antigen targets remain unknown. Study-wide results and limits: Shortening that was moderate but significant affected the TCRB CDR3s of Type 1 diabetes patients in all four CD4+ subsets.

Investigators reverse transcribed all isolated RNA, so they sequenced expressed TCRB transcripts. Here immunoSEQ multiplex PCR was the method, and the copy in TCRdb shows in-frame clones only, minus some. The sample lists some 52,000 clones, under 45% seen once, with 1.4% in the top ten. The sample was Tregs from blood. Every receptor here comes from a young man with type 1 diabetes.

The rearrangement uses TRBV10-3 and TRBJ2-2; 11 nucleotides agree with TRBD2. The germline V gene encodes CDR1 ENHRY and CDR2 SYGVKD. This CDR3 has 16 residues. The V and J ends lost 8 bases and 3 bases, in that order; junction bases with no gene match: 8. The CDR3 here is CAIGNIAGGYTGELFF. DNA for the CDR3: TGTGCCATCGGTAATATAGCGGGAGGGTACACCGGGGAGCTGTTTTTT.

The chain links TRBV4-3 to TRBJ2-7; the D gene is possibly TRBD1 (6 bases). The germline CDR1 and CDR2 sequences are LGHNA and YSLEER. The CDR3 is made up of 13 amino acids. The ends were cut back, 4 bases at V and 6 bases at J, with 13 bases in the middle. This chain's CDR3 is CASSPRGGAEQYF. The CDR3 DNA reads TGCGCCAGCAGCCCGAGAGGGGGAGCCGAGCAGTACTTC.

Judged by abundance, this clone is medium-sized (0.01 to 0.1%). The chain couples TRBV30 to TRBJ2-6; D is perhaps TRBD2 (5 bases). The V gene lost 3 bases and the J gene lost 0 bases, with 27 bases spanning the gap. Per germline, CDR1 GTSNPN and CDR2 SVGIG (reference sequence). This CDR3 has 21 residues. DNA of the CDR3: TGTGCCTGGAGCACCGACTGGCCCAGAGGGTGGGCTGTCTCTGGGGCCAACGTCCTGACTTTC. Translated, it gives CAWSTDWPRGWAVSGANVLTF. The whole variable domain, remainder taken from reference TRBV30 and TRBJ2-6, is SQTIHQWPATLVQPVGSPLSLECTVEGTSNPNLYWYRQAAGRGLQLLFYSVGIGQISSEVPQNLSASRPQDRQFILSSKKLLLSDSGFYLCAWSTDWPRGWAVSGANVLTFGAGSRLTVL.

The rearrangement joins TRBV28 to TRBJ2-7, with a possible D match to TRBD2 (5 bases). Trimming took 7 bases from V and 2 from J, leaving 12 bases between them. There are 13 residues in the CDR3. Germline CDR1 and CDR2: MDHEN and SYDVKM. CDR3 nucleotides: TGTGCCAGCACCCATCGGGAAACCTACGAGCAGTACTTC. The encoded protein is CASTHRETYEQYF.

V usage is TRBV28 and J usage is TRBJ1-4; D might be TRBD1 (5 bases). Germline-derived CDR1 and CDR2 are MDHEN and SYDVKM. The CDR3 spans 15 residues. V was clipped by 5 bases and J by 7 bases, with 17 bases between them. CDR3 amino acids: CASSRPGLLGEKLFF. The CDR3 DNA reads TGTGCCAGCAGTAGGCCGGGACTTCTGGGTGAAAAACTGTTTTTT.

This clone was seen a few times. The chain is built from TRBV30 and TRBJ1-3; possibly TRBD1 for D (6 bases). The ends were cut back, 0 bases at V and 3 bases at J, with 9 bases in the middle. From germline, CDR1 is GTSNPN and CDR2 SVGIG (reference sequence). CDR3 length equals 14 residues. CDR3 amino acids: CAWSVRDIGNTIYF. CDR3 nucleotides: TGTGCCTGGAGTGTAAGGGACATTGGAAACACCATATATTTT.

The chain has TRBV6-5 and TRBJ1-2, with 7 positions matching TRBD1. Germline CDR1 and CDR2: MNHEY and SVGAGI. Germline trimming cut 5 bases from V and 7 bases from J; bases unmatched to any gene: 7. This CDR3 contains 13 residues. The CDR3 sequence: CASSRQGTSGYTF. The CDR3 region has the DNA TGTGCCAGCAGTAGACAGGGTACGAGTGGCTACACCTTC.

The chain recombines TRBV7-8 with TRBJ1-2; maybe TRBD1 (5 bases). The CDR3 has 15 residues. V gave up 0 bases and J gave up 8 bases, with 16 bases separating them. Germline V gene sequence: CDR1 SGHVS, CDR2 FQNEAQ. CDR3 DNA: TGTGCCAGCAGCTTAGCGCTTGGGGCCTCGTACGGCTACACCTTC. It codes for CASSLALGASYGYTF.

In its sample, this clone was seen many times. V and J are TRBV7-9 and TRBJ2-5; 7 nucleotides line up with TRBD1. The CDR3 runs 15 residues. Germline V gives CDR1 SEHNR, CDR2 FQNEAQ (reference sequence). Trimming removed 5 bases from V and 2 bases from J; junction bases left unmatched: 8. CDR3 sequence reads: CASSPVGTAQETQYF. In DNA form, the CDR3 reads TGTGCCAGCAGCCCTGTCGGGACAGCTCAAGAGACCCAGTACTTC.

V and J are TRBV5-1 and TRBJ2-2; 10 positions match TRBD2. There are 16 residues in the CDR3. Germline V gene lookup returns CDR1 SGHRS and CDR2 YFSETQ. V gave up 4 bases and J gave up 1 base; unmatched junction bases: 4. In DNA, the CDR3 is TGCGCCAGCAGCGTGGGACTAGCGAGGAACACCGGGGAGCTGTTTTTT. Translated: CASSVGLARNTGELFF.

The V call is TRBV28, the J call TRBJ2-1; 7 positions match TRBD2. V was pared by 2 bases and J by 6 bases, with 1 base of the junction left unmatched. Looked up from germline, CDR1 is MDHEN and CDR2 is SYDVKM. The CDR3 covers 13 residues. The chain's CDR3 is CASSLTGGNEQFF. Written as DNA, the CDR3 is TGTGCCAGCAGTTTAACGGGGGGCAATGAGCAGTTCTTC. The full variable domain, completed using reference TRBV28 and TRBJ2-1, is DVKVTQSSRYLVKRTGEKVFLECVQDMDHENMFWYRQDPGLGLRLIYFSYDVKMKEKGDIPEGYSVSREKKERFSLILESASTNQTSMYLCASSLTGGNEQFFGPGTRLTVL.